Listed here are 30 T cell receptor beta chains from one sample, sequenced in a study of shared clonotypes between healthy human individuals. Profiling relied on immunoSEQ multiplex PCR, and the TCRdb table lists in-frame clones only, not all of them. Of roughly 2.6 million clones listed, over 85% are singletons. Sequenced: naive CD4+ T cells sorted from blood. Subset described: CD45RA+ positively selected. The receptors shown here come from a man aged 18 to 30 in good health.

V and J are TRBV18 and TRBJ2-7, with D maybe TRBD1 (6 bases). Deletions cut 5 bases from V and 2 bases from J, with 13 bases between. Germline CDR1 reads KGHSH; CDR2 reads LQKENI. CDR3 size: 14 residues. The CDR3 is CASSARTDTYEQYF. CDR3 nucleotide sequence: TGTGCCAGCTCAGCCAGGACAGACACCTACGAGCAGTACTTC.

The chain joins TRBV4-1 to TRBJ2-5; D is uncertain. The CDR3 length is 15 residues. CDR1 MGHRA and CDR2 YSYEKL come from the germline V gene. The V and J ends lost 4 bases and 0 bases respectively, with 12 bases between them. In nucleotides, the CDR3 is TGCGCCAGCAGCCCGACGTCTGTGTACCAAGAGACCCAGTACTTC. Amino acid sequence: CASSPTSVYQETQYF.

The genes are TRBV28 and TRBJ2-7; D is tentatively TRBD1 or TRBD2 (5 bases each). The ends were cut back, 6 bases at V and 0 bases at J, with 18 bases in the middle. The CDR3 length is 16 residues. Germline loops: CDR1 MDHEN, CDR2 SYDVKM. The CDR3 is CASRGNLLRGSYEQYF. The CDR3 DNA follows: TGTGCCAGCAGGGGGAACTTATTGAGGGGCTCCTACGAGCAGTACTTC.

To note about this clone: The same CDR3 is also encoded by other DNA sequences in this sample. This chain links TRBV5-1 with TRBJ1-1; D gene uncertain. The ends were cut back, 0 bases at V and 0 bases at J, with 6 bases in the middle. There are 14 residues in the CDR3. Looked up from germline, CDR1 is SGHRS and CDR2 is YFSETQ. As DNA, the CDR3 is TGCGCCAGCAGCTTGGATCGGGTGAACACTGAAGCTTTCTTT. Its translation: CASSLDRVNTEAFF.

The rearrangement uses TRBV27 and TRBJ1-1; D is ambiguous. Germline CDR1 MNHEY, CDR2 SMNVEV (reference sequence). Trimming removed 5 bases from V and 1 base from J, with 14 bases in between. The CDR3 consists of 15 residues. The DNA for the CDR3 is TGTGCCAGCAGTCCTCAAGTACTCGGGAACACTGAAGCTTTCTTT. It yields the protein CASSPQVLGNTEAFF.

This CDR3 reads CASSRPGLETQYF. Written as DNA, the CDR3 is TGCGCCAGCAGCCGACCAGGTCTCGAGACCCAGTACTTC. This chain uses TRBV5-1 with TRBJ2-5; D unresolved. This CDR3 comprises 13 residues. Germline-derived CDR1 and CDR2 are SGHRS and YFSETQ. The V end lost 4 bases, the J end lost 5 bases, and 12 bases lay between the germline ends.

The rearrangement links TRBV7-9 to TRBJ2-2; TRBD1 matches at 8 bases. This CDR3 contains 15 residues. Germline CDR1 SEHNR, CDR2 FQNEAQ (reference sequence). The trim removed 4 bases at V and 4 bases at J, leaving 5 bases unmatched. As DNA, the CDR3 is TGTGCCAGCAGCTATGGACAGGGCTTCACCGGGGAGCTGTTTTTT. Protein: CASSYGQGFTGELFF.

This rearrangement joins TRBV7-3 to TRBJ2-4; 11 bases fit TRBD1. There are 18 residues in the CDR3. J was trimmed by 0 bases and V by 5 bases; bases with no gene match: 9. CDR1 and CDR2 (germline): SGHTA, FQGTGA. The CDR3 sequence is CASSPGTGGGLAKNIQYF. CDR3 coding DNA: TGTGCCAGCAGCCCCGGGACAGGGGGTGGATTAGCCAAAAACATTCAGTACTTC. Using reference TRBV7-3 and TRBJ2-4 for the parts outside the CDR3, the full variable domain is GAGVSQTPSNKVTEKGKYVELRCDPISGHTALYWYRQSLGQGPEFLIYFQGTGAADDSGLPNDRFFAVRPEGSVSTLKIQRTERGDSAVYLCASSPGTGGGLAKNIQYFGAGTRLSVL.

In the case of this clone: The same CDR3 can be traced to other DNA sequences in this sample. The chain combines TRBV6-6 with TRBJ2-7, with 11 bases aligning to TRBD2. The length of the CDR3 is 15 residues. Trimming removed 5 bases from V and 0 bases from J; junction bases left unmatched: 3. Germline V gene sequence: CDR1 MNHNY, CDR2 SVGAGI (reference sequence). This CDR3 is CASSLTSGGSYEQYF. Written as DNA, the CDR3 is TGTGCCAGCAGTCTTACTAGCGGGGGCTCCTACGAGCAGTACTTC.

The chain couples TRBV7-6 to TRBJ2-1, with 10 bases matching TRBD1. From germline, CDR1 is SGHVS and CDR2 FNYEAQ. The CDR3 length is 16 residues. With 4 bases clipped from V and 9 bases from J, the junction kept 12 bases outside the gene matches. CDR3 nucleotide sequence: TGTGCCAGCAGCTACGGGACAGGGGCCTCAGGGACTGAGCAGTTCTTC. Its translation: CASSYGTGASGTEQFF. The entire variable domain, with the rest obtained from reference TRBV7-6 and TRBJ2-1, is as follows: GAGVSQSPRYKVTKRGQDVALRCDPISGHVSLYWYRQALGQGPEFLTYFNYEAQQDKSGLPNDRFSAERPEGSISTLTIQRTEQRDSAMYRCASSYGTGASGTEQFFGPGTRLTVL.

This clone is a singleton in its sample. V gene TRBV21-1 combines with J gene TRBJ1-5; the table's TRBD1 call for D was not verified on the DNA. TRBV21-1 is a known pseudogene. The CDR3 is 17 residues long. The CDR3 region has the DNA TGTGCCAGCAGCAAAGGCTCCCAGGGAAGTAACGGTCAGCCCCAGCATTTT. Encoded protein: CASSKGSQGSNGQPQHF.

A word on this clone: The same CDR3 is also encoded by other DNA sequences in this sample. V and J are TRBV18 and TRBJ2-5; TRBD1 matches 8 bases. Germline trimming cut 3 bases from V and 5 bases from J; bases unmatched to any gene: 5. Per germline, CDR1 KGHSH and CDR2 LQKENI. The CDR3 has 14 amino acids. CDR3 coding DNA: TGTGCCAGCTCACCTCAGGGGGCGCGGGAGACCCAGTACTTC. This codes for CASSPQGARETQYF.

DNA for the CDR3: TGTGCCAGCAGTTACGGGACGCTTGGAAACACTGAAGCTTTCTTT. Encoded protein: CASSYGTLGNTEAFF. The chain is built from TRBV6-5 and TRBJ1-1; D is perhaps TRBD1 (5 bases). The CDR3 extends over 15 amino acids. V shed 2 bases and J shed 2 bases, with 12 bases lying between them. Germline CDR1 is MNHEY and CDR2 is SVGAGI.

About this clone: Other nucleotide sequences in the sample specify the same CDR3. The CDR3 region has the DNA TGTGCCAGCTCCCTAGACAGGGGCTCCTACGAGCAGTACTTC. This translates into CASSLDRGSYEQYF. The chain employs TRBV18 and TRBJ2-7; 8 positions agree with TRBD1. The CDR3 sequence is 14 residues long. V lost 6 bases and J lost 0; bases outside the gene matches: 4. Germline V lookup: CDR1 KGHSH, CDR2 LQKENI.

For this clone: This same CDR3 is encoded by further DNA sequences in the sample. The J gene is TRBJ1-6, the V gene TRBV7-9, with no clear D. Trimming took 1 base from V and 6 from J, leaving 7 bases between them. Germline V gene data show CDR1 as SEHNR and CDR2 as FQNEAQ (reference sequence). This CDR3 region has 14 residues. The CDR3 spells CASSLDGSNSPLHF. In DNA, the CDR3 is TGTGCCAGCAGCTTAGATGGGAGTAATTCACCCCTCCACTTT.

The gene calls are TRBV5-6 and TRBJ1-1; D gene ambiguous. With 4 bases removed from V and 1 base from J, the gap between germline ends came to 17 bases. This CDR3 is 16 amino acids long. The germline gives CDR1 SGHDT, CDR2 YYEEEE. CDR3 sequence reads: CASSPLGLRWNTEAFF. The CDR3 DNA sequence: TGTGCCAGCAGCCCCCTCGGTCTCCGTTGGAACACTGAAGCTTTCTTT.

The rearrangement uses TRBV7-9 and TRBJ2-7; 9 nucleotides line up with TRBD1. Looked up from germline, CDR1 is SEHNR and CDR2 is FQNEAQ (reference sequence). After removal of 2 bases from V and 6 bases from J, the junction contained 8 bases not matched to a gene. The CDR3 totals 15 residues. CDR3 loop: CASSLRSQGAAEQYF. CDR3 coding DNA: TGTGCCAGCAGCTTAAGGTCACAGGGGGCGGCCGAGCAGTACTTC. The variable domain in full, completed from reference TRBV7-9 and TRBJ2-7, reads DTGVSQNPRHKITKRGQNVTFRCDPISEHNRLYWYRQTLGQGPEFLTYFQNEAQLEKSRLLSDRFSAERPKGSFSTLEIQRTEQGDSAMYLCASSLRSQGAAEQYFGPGTRLTVT.

This clone was observed once. The chain is built from TRBV9 and TRBJ1-3; D is perhaps TRBD1 (5 bases). V lost 4 bases and J 0 bases, leaving 14 bases between the germline ends. CDR1 and CDR2 from the germline V gene are SGDLS and YYNGEE. The CDR3 sequence is 16 residues long. CDR3 sequence reads: CASSSSTVISGNTIYF. CDR3 in DNA: TGTGCCAGCAGCTCGTCGACAGTTATCTCTGGAAACACCATATATTTT.

The chain is built from TRBV5-6 and TRBJ2-7, with D perhaps matching TRBD1 (6 bases). The germline gives CDR1 SGHDT, CDR2 YYEEEE. CDR3 length: 14 amino acids. V lost 3 bases to trimming and J lost 7 bases, with 17 bases between them. CDR3 protein: CASSSGLGAVEQYF. CDR3 DNA: TGTGCCAGCAGCTCGGGTCTGGGGGCGGTAGAGCAGTACTTC. Together with reference TRBV5-6 and TRBJ2-7, the CDR3 gives the full variable domain: DAGVTQSPTHLIKTRGQQVTLRCSPKSGHDTVSWYQQALGQGPQFIFQYYEEEERQRGNFPDRFSGHQFPNYSSELNVNALLLGDSALYLCASSSGLGAVEQYFGPGTRLTVT.

Of note for this clone: The sample carries other DNA sequences with the same CDR3. V usage is TRBV7-9 and J usage is TRBJ2-3; D is uncertain. The V and J ends lost 5 bases and 0 bases respectively, with 12 bases between them. The CDR3 is 15 amino acids. Germline loops: CDR1 SEHNR, CDR2 FQNEAQ (reference sequence). The CDR3 bases are TGTGCCAGCAGCCTCGGATCCGCTAGCACAGATACGCAGTATTTT. Residues: CASSLGSASTDTQYF.

This clone was picked up a small number of times. This chain joins TRBV12-5 and TRBJ1-1; D not certain. Trimming removed 1 base from V and 5 bases from J, with 11 bases in between. This CDR3 has 14 residues. The germline CDR1 and CDR2 sequences are LGHNT and FRNRAP. CDR3 nucleotides: TGTGCTAGTGGTTTGGGCCTGGCAGCTACTGAAGCTTTCTTT. Its translation is CASGLGLAATEAFF.

This clone was counted between two and nine times. This chain uses TRBV7-9 with TRBJ1-1; D not certain. V was shortened by 4 bases and J by 8 bases, with 14 bases between the two germline ends. The CDR3 covers 13 residues. The germline CDR1 and CDR2 sequences are SEHNR and FQNEAQ (reference sequence). The CDR3 bases are TGTGCCAGCAGCTCTTTGTACGAGGAGGAAGCTTTCTTT. Translating it yields CASSSLYEEEAFF.

J is TRBJ1-1 and V is TRBV4-2; 9 nucleotides match TRBD1. V was pared by 1 base and J by 7 bases, with 7 bases of the junction left unmatched. The CDR3 runs 15 residues. Germline loops: CDR1 LGHNA, CDR2 YNFKEQ. The CDR3 loop is CASSQAIPGQGEAFF. CDR3 DNA: TGTGCCAGCAGCCAAGCGATCCCGGGACAGGGTGAAGCTTTCTTT.

The chain has TRBV5-4 and TRBJ2-3; D tentatively fits TRBD1 or TRBD2 (5 bases each). Germline V CDR1 and CDR2: SGHNT, YYREEE (reference sequence). Trimming cost V 4 bases and J 4 bases, with 16 bases left between them. The CDR3 is made up of 15 amino acids. In DNA form, the CDR3 reads TGTGCCAGCAGCCCCCCGGGGCCCAGGGCAGATACGCAGTATTTT. This translates into CASSPPGPRADTQYF.

The chain joins TRBV19 to TRBJ1-1, with a tentative D call TRBD1 (5 bases). This CDR3 contains 13 residues. Germline loops: CDR1 LNHDA, CDR2 SQIVND (reference sequence). V gave up 9 bases and J gave up 2 bases, with 13 bases separating them. CDR3 coding DNA: TGTGCCAGCGGGGGGGAAGTAAACACTGAAGCTTTCTTT. Protein: CASGGEVNTEAFF.

The J gene is TRBJ2-5, the V gene TRBV6-1; 16 bases fit TRBD2. V shed 0 bases, J shed 2 bases, and the junction held 9 bases outside the gene matches. Germline lookup yields CDR1 MNHNS and CDR2 SASEGT. This CDR3 spans 20 amino acids. The CDR3 region has the DNA TGTGCCAGCAGTGAAGCATTGGGACTAGCGGGAGGGCCTCGGCAAGAGACCCAGTACTTC. Its protein product is CASSEALGLAGGPRQETQYF.

The chain uses TRBV28 and TRBJ1-2; the D gene is possibly TRBD1 (5 bases). The V gene's germline CDR1 is MDHEN and CDR2 SYDVKM. V was pared by 5 bases and J by 4 bases, with 14 bases between. CDR3 size: 14 residues. CDR3: CASSTPGDVYGYTF. The DNA for the CDR3 is TGTGCCAGCAGTACCCCCGGGGACGTCTATGGCTACACCTTC.

The genes are TRBV28 and TRBJ2-7, with D possibly being TRBD1 or TRBD2 (5 bases each). The V end was cut by 1 base, the J end by 6 bases, with 19 bases between. CDR1 and CDR2 (germline): MDHEN, SYDVKM. CDR3 size: 16 residues. CDR3: CASSLSRTRGAAEQYF. The CDR3 nucleotides read TGTGCCAGCAGTTTATCCCGAACTAGGGGAGCCGCCGAGCAGTACTTC.

The genes are TRBV5-4 and TRBJ2-2, with 8 bases identical to TRBD1. The ends lost 0 bases at V and 0 bases at J; junction bases unmatched: 4. The germline gives CDR1 SGHNT, CDR2 YYREEE (reference sequence). The CDR3 totals 17 residues. CDR3 loop: CASSLGLDRANTGELFF. CDR3 coding DNA: TGTGCCAGCAGCTTGGGGTTGGACAGGGCGAACACCGGGGAGCTGTTTTTT.

The CDR3 spells CASSPGVADYNEQFF. The CDR3 bases are TGTGCCAGCTCACCAGGGGTAGCAGACTACAATGAGCAGTTCTTC. The chain has TRBV18 and TRBJ2-1; D call uncertain. The germline gives CDR1 KGHSH, CDR2 LQKENI. The CDR3 has 15 amino acids. V was pared by 2 bases and J by 3 bases, with 11 bases between.